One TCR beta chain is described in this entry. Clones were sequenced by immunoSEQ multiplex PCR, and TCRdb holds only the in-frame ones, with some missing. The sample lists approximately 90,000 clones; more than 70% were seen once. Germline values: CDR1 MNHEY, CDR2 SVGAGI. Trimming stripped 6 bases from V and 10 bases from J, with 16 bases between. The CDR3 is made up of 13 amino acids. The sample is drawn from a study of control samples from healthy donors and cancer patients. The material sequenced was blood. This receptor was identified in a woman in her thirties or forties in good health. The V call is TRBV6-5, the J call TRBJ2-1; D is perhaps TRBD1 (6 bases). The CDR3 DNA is TGTGCCAGCAGCCGCGGACAGCGACTAGAGCAGTTCTTC. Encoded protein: CASSRGQRLEQFF.